The rows below give T cell receptor beta chains drawn from one sample of a study of cytomegalovirus exposure and HLA in healthy donors. The protocol was immunoSEQ multiplex PCR, while the TCRdb copy is restricted to in-frame clones and leaves out a portion. The table lists 160,000 or so clones, less than 85% of them singletons. The sequencing sample was made of PBMCs. These receptors all come from a man aged 35-49 years in good health and CMV-seronegative. Both conserved end residues are part of each CDR3. The D gene is left open where the match is weak. Expanded clones get a size class; other rows say once, few or many, or leave the size out.

clone_size: .; d_call: .; j_call: TRBJ1-2; v_call: TRBV7-2; cdr3_aa: CASSFEWATPYGYTF; cdr3_nt: TGTGCCAGCAGCTTCGAATGGGCGACACCCTATGGCTACACCTTC
clone_size: few; d_call: .; j_call: TRBJ2-7; v_call: TRBV15; cdr3_aa: CATSSSKRGAGNLYEQYF; cdr3_nt: TGTGCCACCAGCTCAAGCAAGCGTGGAGCAGGGAATTTATACGAGCAGTACTTC
clone_size: .; d_call: TRBD1; j_call: TRBJ1-2; v_call: TRBV4-3; cdr3_aa: CASSRDTGGGYTF; cdr3_nt: TGCGCCAGCAGCCGCGATACAGGGGGTGGCTACACCTTC
clone_size: .; d_call: .; j_call: TRBJ2-5; v_call: TRBV2; cdr3_aa: CASSEFRTAQETQYF; cdr3_nt: TGTGCCAGCAGTGAATTCCGGACAGCCCAAGAGACCCAGTACTTC
clone_size: once; d_call: .; j_call: TRBJ1-2; v_call: TRBV29-1; cdr3_aa: CSAPGHRNYGYTF; cdr3_nt: TGCAGCGCACCGGGACACAGAAACTATGGCTACACCTTC
clone_size: .; d_call: TRBD1; j_call: TRBJ2-6; v_call: TRBV11-2; cdr3_aa: CASRPGTGGPPGANVLTF; cdr3_nt: TGTGCCAGCAGACCCGGGACAGGGGGTCCCCCTGGGGCCAACGTCCTGACTTTC
clone_size: .; d_call: .; j_call: TRBJ1-4; v_call: TRBV5-1; cdr3_aa: CASSPAGTNEKLFF; cdr3_nt: TGCGCCAGCAGCCCAGCAGGGACTAATGAAAAACTGTTTTTT
clone_size: .; d_call: TRBD2; j_call: TRBJ2-1; v_call: TRBV7-2; cdr3_aa: CASSSSGLAGPYNEQFF; cdr3_nt: TGTGCCAGCAGCTCCTCGGGACTAGCGGGCCCGTACAATGAGCAGTTCTTC
clone_size: .; d_call: TRBD2; j_call: TRBJ2-5; v_call: TRBV2; cdr3_aa: CASRTSGGHGETQYF; cdr3_nt: TGTGCCAGCAGAACTAGCGGGGGCCACGGGGAGACCCAGTACTTC
clone_size: .; d_call: .; j_call: TRBJ2-3; v_call: TRBV12-2; cdr3_aa: CASTGTADTQYF; cdr3_nt: TGTGCAAGCACTGGAACAGCAGATACGCAGTATTTT